This T cell receptor (beta chain) was found in a study of response to subunit inactivated influenza vaccine. Study-level findings and limits: Authors suggested each seasonal flu vaccination may recruit only limited numbers of new T cells.

CDR1 and CDR2 from the germline V gene are SQVTM and ANQGSEA. The CDR3 length is 14 residues. Trimming shortened V by 2 bases and J by 1 base, and 11 bases separated the two germline ends. As regards this clonotype: Its cognate antigen is unknown.

TCRdb re-derived calls from the RT-PCR reads in MiXCR, one entry per CDR3 protein. The table includes more than 400,000 distinct CDR3 sequences, 6% to 9% detected once. This sequence was found in a man in his fifties or sixties who received an inactivated influenza vaccine. The V and J genes are TRBV29-1 and TRBJ1-1; D not certain. Sequenced here: PBMCs from blood, sampled around 25 months after vaccination. The DNA for the CDR3 is TGCAGCGTTGAACCGCGGGCGCGGAACACTGAAGCTTTCTTT. Its translation is CSVEPRARNTEAFF.